This T cell receptor beta chain was retrieved from a study of blood T cell repertoires in COVID-19. Original methodology: Using reference gene primer amplification, nucleated cell counts were estimated. This table comes from immunoSEQ multiplex PCR, and its TCRdb copy is limited to in-frame clones, with some not included. That table supplies the V and J calls and clone size; D and trimming were determined from the DNA. The sample carries 30,000 to 40,000 clones, about 87% recorded once. The TCR sequence derives from an elderly man with active COVID-19. Material for sequencing was peripheral blood.

The CDR3 region is CASSLASSHTDTQYF. CDR3 DNA sequence: TGCGCCAGCAGCTTGGCAAGCTCCCACACAGATACGCAGTATTTT. V is TRBV5-1 and J is TRBJ2-3, with D unclear. The CDR3 is 15 residues long. Deletions cut 0 bases from V and 2 bases from J, with 10 bases between. Looked up from germline, CDR1 is SGHRS and CDR2 is YFSETQ.